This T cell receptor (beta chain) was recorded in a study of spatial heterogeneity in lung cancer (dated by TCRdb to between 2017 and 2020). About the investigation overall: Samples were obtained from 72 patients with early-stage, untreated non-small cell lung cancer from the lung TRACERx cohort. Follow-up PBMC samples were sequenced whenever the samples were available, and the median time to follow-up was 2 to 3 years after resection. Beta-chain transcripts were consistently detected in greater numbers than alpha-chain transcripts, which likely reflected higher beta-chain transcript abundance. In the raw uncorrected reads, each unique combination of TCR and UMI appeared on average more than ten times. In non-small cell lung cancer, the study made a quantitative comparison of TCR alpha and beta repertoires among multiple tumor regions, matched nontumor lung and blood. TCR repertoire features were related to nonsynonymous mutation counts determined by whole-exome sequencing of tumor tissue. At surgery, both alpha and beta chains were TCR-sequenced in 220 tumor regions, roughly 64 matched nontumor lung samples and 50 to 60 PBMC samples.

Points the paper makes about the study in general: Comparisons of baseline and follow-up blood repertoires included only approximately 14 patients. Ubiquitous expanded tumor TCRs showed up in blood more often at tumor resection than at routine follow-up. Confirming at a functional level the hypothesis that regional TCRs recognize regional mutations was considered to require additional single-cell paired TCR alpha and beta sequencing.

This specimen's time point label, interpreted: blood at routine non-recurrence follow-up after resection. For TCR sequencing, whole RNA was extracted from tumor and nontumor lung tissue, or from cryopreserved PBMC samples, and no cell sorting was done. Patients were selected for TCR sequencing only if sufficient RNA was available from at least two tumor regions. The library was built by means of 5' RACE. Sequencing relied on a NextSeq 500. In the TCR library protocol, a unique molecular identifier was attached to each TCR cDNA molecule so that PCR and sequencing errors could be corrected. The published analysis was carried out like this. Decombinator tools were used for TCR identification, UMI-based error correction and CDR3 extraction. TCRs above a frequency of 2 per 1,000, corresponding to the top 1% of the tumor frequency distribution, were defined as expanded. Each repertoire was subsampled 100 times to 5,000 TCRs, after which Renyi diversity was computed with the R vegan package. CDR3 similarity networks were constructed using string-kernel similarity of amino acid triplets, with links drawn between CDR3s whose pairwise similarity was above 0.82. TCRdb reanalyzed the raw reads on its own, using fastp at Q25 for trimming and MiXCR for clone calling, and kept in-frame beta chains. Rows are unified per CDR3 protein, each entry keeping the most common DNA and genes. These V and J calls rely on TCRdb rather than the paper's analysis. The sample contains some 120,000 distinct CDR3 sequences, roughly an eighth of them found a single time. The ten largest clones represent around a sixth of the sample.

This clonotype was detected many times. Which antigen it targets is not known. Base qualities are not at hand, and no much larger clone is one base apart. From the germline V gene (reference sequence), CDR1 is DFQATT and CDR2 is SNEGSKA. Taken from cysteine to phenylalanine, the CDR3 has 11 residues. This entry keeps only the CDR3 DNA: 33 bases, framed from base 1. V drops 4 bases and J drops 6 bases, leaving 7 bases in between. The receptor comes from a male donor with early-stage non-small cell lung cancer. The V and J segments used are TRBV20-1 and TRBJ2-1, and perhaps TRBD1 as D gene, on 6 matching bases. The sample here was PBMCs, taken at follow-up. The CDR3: CSAIQGNEQFF. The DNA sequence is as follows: TGCAGTGCTATACAGGGCAATGAGCAGTTCTTC.